This T cell receptor beta chain was identified during a study of T cells in Graves' hyperthyroidism and ophthalmopathy. Study-wide background: Peripheral blood sampling occurred at initial diagnosis, before any treatment.

TCR beta CDR3 regions were amplified from RNA transcripts. When the TCR CDR3 underwent first-round RT-PCR, the HTBI primer set was used. In TCRdb, the multiplex PCR reads were re-called with MiXCR into one record per CDR3 protein. The table has about 380,000 distinct CDR3 sequences, about a fifth seen once; the top ten hold 35% to 45%. Disease duration was under 3 months in the ophthalmopathy patients, who also had a Clinical Activity Score of at least 3 and a NOSPECS grade of at least 4. The PBMCs were taken from approximately 9 ml of fresh peripheral blood. Ten or more counts support this clonotype. CDR1 and CDR2 from the germline V gene are SGHVS and FQNEAQ. Trimming removed 6 bases from V and 8 bases from J; junction bases left unmatched: 7. CDR3 size: 14 residues.

Source material: blood. This chain links TRBV7-8 with TRBJ1-4; 9 bases map to TRBD1. The receptor was isolated from a man younger than 35 with Graves' ophthalmopathy. The CDR3: CASSPGTGKEKLFF. In DNA form, the CDR3 reads TGTGCCAGCAGTCCCGGGACAGGGAAAGAAAAACTGTTTTTT.